This T cell receptor beta chain stems from a study of blood T cell repertoires in COVID-19. Background on the study: Acute-phase and convalescent COVID-19 samples originated in the United States, Italy and Spain. PBMCs, B-cell-depleted T cells, or T cells were the source of the cDNA or gDNA that made up the material.

Germline loops: CDR1 SGHTA, CDR2 FQGNSA. This CDR3 has 15 residues. The V gene lost 2 bases and the J gene lost 3 bases, with 14 bases spanning the gap. In the authors' workflow: Estimated nucleated cell counts came from reference gene primer amplification. The assay was immunoSEQ multiplex PCR, and TCRdb's table has in-frame clones only and misses some. V and J calls and clone size are as listed in that table; D and trimming were resolved from the DNA. The sample shows around 260,000 clones, 75% to 90% of them seen only once. The sample comprised peripheral blood. This TCR came from a man aged 25 to 40 with active or convalescent COVID-19. The chain joins TRBV7-2 to TRBJ2-7; D is possibly TRBD1 (6 bases). The chain's CDR3 is CASSLKPGHNYEQYF. CDR3 DNA sequence: TGTGCCAGCAGCTTAAAACCGGGACACAACTACGAGCAGTACTTC.